Listed below are T cell receptor beta chains from one sample, sequenced in a study of graft-versus-host responses after intestinal transplantation. TCRdb's table, derived via immunoSEQ multiplex PCR, lists solely in-frame clones and lacks some. The profile shows under 150,000 clones, approximately 95% of them singletons. These receptors have no known antigen. The source was unstimulated CD8+ T cells sorted from spleen or lymph node cells, collected before intestinal transplant. These receptors all come from a human donor who received an intestinal transplant. CDR3s include the opening cysteine and the closing phenylalanine or tryptophan. The order of the fields is clone size, V gene, J gene, CDR3 protein. Size values are once, few and many counts, or a class for expanded clones, and some rows have none.

clone_size: NA
v_call: TRBV4-1
j_call: TRBJ2-7
cdr3_aa: CASSLNRGDRAPYEQYF

clone_size: few
v_call: TRBV2
j_call: TRBJ2-7
cdr3_aa: CASSDPYEQYF

clone_size: NA
v_call: TRBV19
j_call: TRBJ2-1
cdr3_aa: CATKGASGTPHEQFF

clone_size: NA
v_call: TRBV7-9
j_call: TRBJ1-1
cdr3_aa: CASSLDRGTEAFF

clone_size: once
v_call: TRBV6-5
j_call: TRBJ2-7
cdr3_aa: CASGSGDSYEQYF

clone_size: NA
v_call: TRBV5-6
j_call: TRBJ1-5
cdr3_aa: CASSLGTQPQHF

clone_size: NA
v_call: TRBV15
j_call: TRBJ2-2
cdr3_aa: CATSRDSHSLNTGELFF

clone_size: once
v_call: TRBV16
j_call: TRBJ1-5
cdr3_aa: CASSHLQGASGNQPQHF

clone_size: NA
v_call: TRBV28
j_call: TRBJ1-5
cdr3_aa: CASNNPGTGPDNQPQHF

clone_size: once
v_call: TRBV13
j_call: TRBJ2-1
cdr3_aa: CASSRGWGQFF

clone_size: NA
v_call: TRBV7-3
j_call: TRBJ2-5
cdr3_aa: CASSVDGTAFGETQYF

clone_size: NA
v_call: TRBV11-2
j_call: TRBJ2-1
cdr3_aa: CASSPDRYNEQFF

clone_size: NA
v_call: TRBV6-1
j_call: TRBJ1-1
cdr3_aa: CASSELGQNTEAFF

clone_size: once
v_call: TRBV4-1
j_call: TRBJ2-3
cdr3_aa: CASSQDLGTQYF

clone_size: NA
v_call: TRBV5-4
j_call: TRBJ2-7
cdr3_aa: CASSLVKDRAGEQYF

clone_size: NA
v_call: TRBV29-1
j_call: TRBJ2-7
cdr3_aa: CSVDRQGSYEQYF

clone_size: NA
v_call: TRBV7-8
j_call: TRBJ2-7
cdr3_aa: CASSLGAGYEQYF

clone_size: NA
v_call: TRBV27
j_call: TRBJ1-1
cdr3_aa: CASSLSWGAEAFF

clone_size: NA
v_call: TRBV9
j_call: TRBJ2-7
cdr3_aa: CASSVAEGGNYEQYF

clone_size: once
v_call: TRBV13
j_call: TRBJ1-3
cdr3_aa: CASSFLRQAGISGNTIYF

clone_size: NA
v_call: TRBV4-2
j_call: TRBJ2-5
cdr3_aa: CASSQPGRSETQYF

clone_size: NA
v_call: TRBV28
j_call: TRBJ1-2
cdr3_aa: CASSRDRPNYGYTF

clone_size: once
v_call: TRBV27
j_call: TRBJ2-1
cdr3_aa: CASKTSSGTFYNEQFF

clone_size: once
v_call: TRBV6-5
j_call: TRBJ1-5
cdr3_aa: CASSYSAGGFNQPQHF

clone_size: NA
v_call: TRBV4-1
j_call: TRBJ2-5
cdr3_aa: CASSQIAPGEKETQYF

clone_size: once
v_call: TRBV7-9
j_call: TRBJ2-7
cdr3_aa: CASSLPTSGPSYEQYF

clone_size: NA
v_call: TRBV11-2
j_call: TRBJ2-7
cdr3_aa: CASSLRIIDRAYYEQYF

clone_size: NA
v_call: TRBV14
j_call: TRBJ2-7
cdr3_aa: CASSPRRDEQYF

clone_size: NA
v_call: TRBV29-1
j_call: TRBJ2-7
cdr3_aa: CSALDGSYEQYF

clone_size: NA
v_call: TRBV4-2
j_call: TRBJ2-6
cdr3_aa: CASSQDVQGAGANVLTF

clone_size: NA
v_call: TRBV19
j_call: TRBJ1-5
cdr3_aa: CASSIGGRARGQPQHF

clone_size: NA
v_call: TRBV9
j_call: TRBJ2-1
cdr3_aa: CASSVSGISYNEQFF

clone_size: once
v_call: TRBV11-2
j_call: TRBJ2-5
cdr3_aa: CASSLGGGQETQYF

clone_size: NA
v_call: TRBV30
j_call: TRBJ1-1
cdr3_aa: CAWSWKMNTEAFF

clone_size: NA
v_call: TRBV27
j_call: TRBJ1-3
cdr3_aa: CASRFLPGQGRNTIYF

clone_size: NA
v_call: TRBV6-5
j_call: TRBJ2-5
cdr3_aa: CASSSTAGGGQETQYF

clone_size: NA
v_call: TRBV13
j_call: TRBJ2-7
cdr3_aa: CASSSTTAGGSYEQYF

clone_size: few
v_call: TRBV15
j_call: TRBJ2-2
cdr3_aa: CATSSRGGGGELFF

clone_size: NA
v_call: TRBV30
j_call: TRBJ1-1
cdr3_aa: CAWSPLVRRNTEAFF

clone_size: NA
v_call: TRBV19
j_call: TRBJ1-2
cdr3_aa: CASSMWGGPYGYTF

clone_size: NA
v_call: TRBV9
j_call: TRBJ1-3
cdr3_aa: CASSPGSGNTIYF

clone_size: NA
v_call: TRBV7-9
j_call: TRBJ1-1
cdr3_aa: CASSQVGGERNTEAFF

clone_size: NA
v_call: TRBV6-5
j_call: TRBJ2-5
cdr3_aa: CASSYSGGLGETQYF

clone_size: NA
v_call: TRBV9
j_call: TRBJ1-1
cdr3_aa: CASSVPDGNEAFF

clone_size: NA
v_call: TRBV28
j_call: TRBJ2-5
cdr3_aa: CASSLGGQAIVTPSQETQYF

clone_size: NA
v_call: TRBV2
j_call: TRBJ2-7
cdr3_aa: CASSERTRELEEQYF

clone_size: NA
v_call: TRBV6-6
j_call: TRBJ1-2
cdr3_aa: CASSYSWQEYGYTF

clone_size: NA
v_call: TRBV5-1
j_call: TRBJ2-1
cdr3_aa: CASSLSWGTGYNEQFF

clone_size: NA
v_call: TRBV7-2
j_call: TRBJ2-1
cdr3_aa: CASSFIDLGINEQFF

clone_size: NA
v_call: TRBV4-3
j_call: TRBJ1-2
cdr3_aa: CASSQAGTAYGYTF

clone_size: NA
v_call: TRBV28
j_call: TRBJ2-5
cdr3_aa: CASSLGSRGLGETQYF

clone_size: NA
v_call: TRBV25-1
j_call: TRBJ1-6
cdr3_aa: CASSPIQGASPLHF